Listed below are T cell receptor beta chains from one sample, sequenced in a study of cytomegalovirus exposure and HLA in healthy donors. TCRdb's table, derived via immunoSEQ multiplex PCR, lists solely in-frame clones and lacks some. The sample gives some 180,000 clones, around four fifths of which show up once; 1.5% to 2% is in the top ten. The specimen sequenced was PBMCs. The origin of the receptors is a woman between 25 and 40 years old in good health and CMV-seronegative. The CDR3 runs from the conserved cysteine through the conserved F or W. The D gene is left open where the match is weak. A row's size may be missing; if present it is once, few, many or a size class.

d_gene: .; abundance: .; j_gene: TRBJ2-7; len: 13; v_gene: TRBV29-1; CDR3aa: CSVMFIVGEEQYF; CDR3nt: TGCAGCGTTATGTTTATAGTAGGGGAAGAGCAGTACTTC
d_gene: TRBD1; abundance: .; j_gene: TRBJ1-2; len: 14; v_gene: TRBV18; CDR3aa: CASSPWTGEVGYTF; CDR3nt: TGTGCCAGCTCACCCTGGACAGGGGAGGTTGGCTACACCTTC
d_gene: .; abundance: .; j_gene: TRBJ2-7; len: 13; v_gene: TRBV19; CDR3aa: CASTPGVSYEQYF; CDR3nt: TGTGCCAGTACCCCGGGGGTCTCCTACGAGCAGTACTTC
d_gene: .; abundance: .; j_gene: TRBJ2-7; len: 11; v_gene: TRBV20-1; CDR3aa: CSAMGGYEQYF; CDR3nt: TGCAGTGCTATGGGGGGCTACGAGCAGTACTTC
d_gene: .; abundance: .; j_gene: TRBJ1-3; len: 14; v_gene: TRBV30; CDR3aa: CAWRGAFTGNTIYF; CDR3nt: TGTGCCTGGAGAGGGGCTTTCACTGGAAACACCATATATTTT
d_gene: TRBD1; abundance: few; j_gene: TRBJ1-4; len: 13; v_gene: TRBV18; CDR3aa: CASSHGDSEKLFF; CDR3nt: TGTGCCAGCTCACACGGGGACAGCGAAAAACTGTTTTTT
d_gene: .; abundance: .; j_gene: TRBJ1-1; len: 16; v_gene: TRBV5-1; CDR3aa: CASSLASPHPGTEAFF; CDR3nt: TGCGCCAGCAGCTTGGCGTCCCCCCACCCGGGCACTGAAGCTTTCTTT
d_gene: .; abundance: few; j_gene: TRBJ2-1; len: 14; v_gene: TRBV30; CDR3aa: CAWSVGVGYNEQFF; CDR3nt: TGTGCCTGGAGTGTAGGGGTGGGGTACAATGAGCAGTTCTTC
d_gene: .; abundance: .; j_gene: TRBJ2-7; len: 11; v_gene: TRBV20-1; CDR3aa: CSARLGPEQYF; CDR3nt: TGCAGTGCTAGATTGGGCCCCGAGCAGTACTTC
d_gene: TRBD2; abundance: .; j_gene: TRBJ2-5; len: 14; v_gene: TRBV9; CDR3aa: CASSKTGGQETQYF; CDR3nt: TGTGCCAGCAGCAAAACGGGGGGGCAAGAGACCCAGTACTTC
d_gene: TRBD1; abundance: .; j_gene: TRBJ2-1; len: 16; v_gene: TRBV6-5; CDR3aa: CASSYSTGPGINEQFF; CDR3nt: TGTGCCAGCAGTTACTCGACAGGGCCCGGGATCAATGAGCAGTTCTTC
d_gene: TRBD2; abundance: .; j_gene: TRBJ2-7; len: 17; v_gene: TRBV4-1; CDR3aa: CASSQAVSGGYSYEQYF; CDR3nt: TGCGCCAGCAGCCAAGCGGTTAGCGGGGGGTACTCCTACGAGCAGTACTTC
d_gene: TRBD2; abundance: .; j_gene: TRBJ2-3; len: 16; v_gene: TRBV9; CDR3aa: CASSVRLAGGTDTQYF; CDR3nt: TGTGCCAGCAGCGTCCGACTAGCGGGGGGCACAGATACGCAGTATTTT
d_gene: .; abundance: once; j_gene: TRBJ2-3; len: 15; v_gene: TRBV23-1; CDR3aa: CASSPIPRDTDTQYF; CDR3nt: TGCGCCAGCAGCCCTATCCCGAGGGACACAGATACGCAGTATTTT
d_gene: TRBD2; abundance: .; j_gene: TRBJ2-2; len: 17; v_gene: TRBV15; CDR3aa: CATSRTLAGVNTGELFF; CDR3nt: TGTGCCACCAGCAGAACCCTAGCGGGGGTGAACACCGGGGAGCTGTTTTTT
d_gene: TRBD1; abundance: .; j_gene: TRBJ1-5; len: 15; v_gene: TRBV2; CDR3aa: CASSERTGLHQPQHF; CDR3nt: TGTGCCAGCAGTGAAAGGACAGGTTTGCATCAGCCCCAGCATTTT
d_gene: .; abundance: .; j_gene: TRBJ2-1; len: 13; v_gene: TRBV9; CDR3aa: CASSVDSYNEQFF; CDR3nt: TGTGCCAGCAGCGTAGACAGCTACAATGAGCAGTTCTTC
d_gene: TRBD1; abundance: .; j_gene: TRBJ2-1; len: 15; v_gene: TRBV6-5; CDR3aa: CASRPDRGSYNEQFF; CDR3nt: TGTGCCAGCAGGCCTGACAGGGGCTCCTACAATGAGCAGTTCTTC
d_gene: TRBD1; abundance: .; j_gene: TRBJ1-6; len: 16; v_gene: TRBV4-3; CDR3aa: CASSQDRTGNNSPLHF; CDR3nt: TGCGCCAGCAGCCAAGATCGGACAGGGAATAATTCACCCCTCCACTTT
d_gene: .; abundance: .; j_gene: TRBJ1-4; len: 17; v_gene: TRBV7-6; CDR3aa: CASSLALGPETNEKLFF; CDR3nt: TGTGCCAGCAGCTTAGCGCTGGGGCCGGAAACTAATGAAAAACTGTTTTTT
d_gene: .; abundance: .; j_gene: TRBJ1-1; len: 13; v_gene: TRBV5-1; CDR3aa: CASSSQADTEAFF; CDR3nt: TGCGCCAGCAGCTCACAGGCTGACACTGAAGCTTTCTTT
d_gene: .; abundance: .; j_gene: TRBJ2-1; len: 16; v_gene: TRBV5-4; CDR3aa: CASSVGRGGSYNEQFF; CDR3nt: TGTGCCAGCAGCGTGGGTAGGGGGGGCTCCTACAATGAGCAGTTCTTC
d_gene: TRBD2; abundance: .; j_gene: TRBJ2-3; len: 16; v_gene: TRBV4-2; CDR3aa: CASSQDRSGGTDTQYF; CDR3nt: TGTGCCAGCAGCCAAGATCGAAGCGGGGGTACAGATACGCAGTATTTT
d_gene: .; abundance: .; j_gene: TRBJ1-2; len: 15; v_gene: TRBV29-1; CDR3aa: CSVEAVGTGGYGYTF; CDR3nt: TGCAGCGTTGAAGCAGTGGGGACGGGGGGCTATGGCTACACCTTC
d_gene: .; abundance: .; j_gene: TRBJ1-1; len: 15; v_gene: TRBV10-1; CDR3aa: CASRPQGSTNTEAFF; CDR3nt: TGCGCCAGCAGGCCTCAGGGGAGTACTAACACTGAAGCTTTCTTT
d_gene: TRBD2; abundance: .; j_gene: TRBJ2-5; len: 17; v_gene: TRBV30; CDR3aa: CAWSSRTSGGVRETQYF; CDR3nt: TGTGCCTGGAGCTCACGGACTAGCGGGGGGGTACGTGAGACCCAGTACTTC
d_gene: TRBD1; abundance: .; j_gene: TRBJ2-1; len: 15; v_gene: TRBV7-2; CDR3aa: CASSLTGAGYNEQFF; CDR3nt: TGTGCCAGCAGCTTAACAGGGGCCGGCTACAATGAGCAGTTCTTC
d_gene: TRBD1; abundance: .; j_gene: TRBJ2-7; len: 13; v_gene: TRBV5-1; CDR3aa: CASSFPGTGEQYF; CDR3nt: TGCGCCAGCAGCTTCCCCGGGACAGGAGAGCAGTACTTC
d_gene: .; abundance: .; j_gene: TRBJ1-1; len: 13; v_gene: TRBV12-5; CDR3aa: CASGLLDGTEAFF; CDR3nt: TGTGCTAGTGGTCTCCTAGACGGCACTGAAGCTTTCTTT
d_gene: .; abundance: .; j_gene: TRBJ1-1; len: 14; v_gene: TRBV6-6; CDR3aa: CASSPDTRITEAFF; CDR3nt: TGTGCCAGCAGCCCGGACACACGGATCACTGAAGCTTTCTTT
d_gene: .; abundance: .; j_gene: TRBJ2-3; len: 15; v_gene: TRBV30; CDR3aa: CAWSKSGWGADTQYF; CDR3nt: TGTGCCTGGAGTAAATCCGGGTGGGGGGCAGATACGCAGTATTTT
d_gene: .; abundance: .; j_gene: TRBJ2-7; len: 15; v_gene: TRBV19; CDR3aa: CASSIKQGVSYEQYF; CDR3nt: TGTGCCAGTAGTATTAAACAGGGTGTTTCCTACGAGCAGTACTTC
d_gene: .; abundance: .; j_gene: TRBJ2-7; len: 14; v_gene: TRBV12-5; CDR3aa: CASGPQTGFGEQYF; CDR3nt: TGTGCTAGTGGTCCCCAGACAGGATTCGGCGAGCAGTACTTC
d_gene: TRBD2; abundance: .; j_gene: TRBJ2-5; len: 18; v_gene: TRBV18; CDR3aa: CASSSRGPGTSVQETQYF; CDR3nt: TGTGCCAGCTCATCACGGGGGCCCGGGACTAGCGTCCAAGAGACCCAGTACTTC
d_gene: TRBD2; abundance: .; j_gene: TRBJ2-1; len: 13; v_gene: TRBV10-1; CDR3aa: CASSLAGIDEQFF; CDR3nt: TGCGCCAGCAGTTTAGCGGGGATCGATGAGCAGTTCTTC
d_gene: TRBD2; abundance: once; j_gene: TRBJ2-1; len: 12; v_gene: TRBV29-1; CDR3aa: CSGGTSGIGEFF; CDR3nt: TGCAGCGGGGGGACTAGCGGGATCGGTGAGTTCTTC
d_gene: TRBD1; abundance: .; j_gene: TRBJ1-6; len: 15; v_gene: TRBV5-5; CDR3aa: CASSSEGALSSPLHF; CDR3nt: TGTGCCAGCAGCTCCGAGGGGGCACTTAGTTCACCCCTCCACTTT
d_gene: .; abundance: .; j_gene: TRBJ1-4; len: 14; v_gene: TRBV25-1; CDR3aa: CASSVNSLREKLFF; CDR3nt: TGTGCCAGCAGTGTAAATTCTTTGAGGGAAAAACTGTTTTTT
d_gene: .; abundance: .; j_gene: TRBJ2-7; len: 15; v_gene: TRBV15; CDR3aa: CATSRSRTGDYEQYF; CDR3nt: TGTGCCACCAGCAGAAGTAGGACGGGAGACTACGAGCAGTACTTC
d_gene: .; abundance: .; j_gene: TRBJ2-7; len: 13; v_gene: TRBV7-3; CDR3aa: CASSLIRSGEQYF; CDR3nt: TGTGCCAGCAGCTTAATAAGATCGGGCGAGCAGTACTTC
d_gene: TRBD2; abundance: .; j_gene: TRBJ2-1; len: 17; v_gene: TRBV7-3; CDR3aa: CASSAFASGSSYNEQFF; CDR3nt: TGTGCCAGCAGCGCCTTTGCTAGCGGGAGCTCCTACAATGAGCAGTTCTTC
d_gene: .; abundance: .; j_gene: TRBJ1-6; len: 14; v_gene: TRBV19; CDR3aa: CASSIRGGNSPLHF; CDR3nt: TGTGCCAGTAGTATAAGGGGAGGTAATTCACCCCTCCACTTT
d_gene: .; abundance: .; j_gene: TRBJ1-2; len: 11; v_gene: TRBV25-1; CDR3aa: CASSAVYGYTF; CDR3nt: TGTGCCAGCAGTGCAGTCTATGGCTACACCTTC
d_gene: .; abundance: .; j_gene: TRBJ2-7; len: 14; v_gene: TRBV6-5; CDR3aa: CASSYSTVTYEQYF; CDR3nt: TGTGCCAGCAGTTATTCGACAGTAACCTACGAGCAGTACTTC
d_gene: TRBD1; abundance: .; j_gene: TRBJ2-4; len: 16; v_gene: TRBV6-1; CDR3aa: CASRERTGGGKNIQYF; CDR3nt: TGTGCCAGCAGGGAAAGGACAGGGGGCGGCAAAAACATTCAGTACTTC
d_gene: TRBD1; abundance: .; j_gene: TRBJ1-1; len: 13; v_gene: TRBV7-3; CDR3aa: CASSVGQDTEAFF; CDR3nt: TGTGCCAGCAGCGTCGGACAGGACACTGAAGCTTTCTTT
d_gene: .; abundance: .; j_gene: TRBJ2-5; len: 15; v_gene: TRBV6-1; CDR3aa: CASIPPSWQEETQYF; CDR3nt: TGTGCCAGCATTCCCCCATCGTGGCAAGAAGAGACCCAGTACTTC
d_gene: .; abundance: .; j_gene: TRBJ1-6; len: 15; v_gene: TRBV9; CDR3aa: CASSVGGSYNSPLHF; CDR3nt: TGTGCCAGCAGCGTCGGGGGATCCTATAATTCACCCCTCCACTTT
d_gene: .; abundance: .; j_gene: TRBJ2-3; len: 12; v_gene: TRBV18; CDR3aa: CASSPIGDTQYF; CDR3nt: TGTGCCAGCTCACCGATCGGAGATACGCAGTATTTT
d_gene: TRBD1; abundance: .; j_gene: TRBJ1-2; len: 16; v_gene: TRBV27; CDR3aa: CASSPASLGTGGGYTF; CDR3nt: TGTGCCAGCAGCCCAGCCTCACTTGGGACAGGGGGCGGCTACACCTTC
d_gene: .; abundance: .; j_gene: TRBJ1-2; len: 15; v_gene: TRBV18; CDR3aa: CASSPAGTSRESYTF; CDR3nt: TGTGCCAGCTCACCGGCAGGAACGTCGAGGGAGAGCTACACCTTC
d_gene: .; abundance: .; j_gene: TRBJ1-4; len: 16; v_gene: TRBV30; CDR3aa: CAWSPTFGAANEKLFF; CDR3nt: TGTGCCTGGAGTCCTACTTTTGGAGCAGCTAATGAAAAACTGTTTTTT
d_gene: .; abundance: .; j_gene: TRBJ2-7; len: 15; v_gene: TRBV27; CDR3aa: CASSLRLLSSYEQYF; CDR3nt: TGTGCCAGCAGTTTACGACTTCTCAGCTCCTACGAGCAGTACTTC
d_gene: .; abundance: .; j_gene: TRBJ2-3; len: 16; v_gene: TRBV6-1; CDR3aa: CASSGSSVQGGDTQYF; CDR3nt: TGTGCCAGCAGTGGTTCCTCGGTGCAGGGCGGAGATACGCAGTATTTT
d_gene: TRBD1; abundance: .; j_gene: TRBJ2-7; len: 15; v_gene: TRBV6-5; CDR3aa: CASSGGTGGVYEQYF; CDR3nt: TGTGCCAGCAGTGGGGGGACAGGGGGCGTCTACGAGCAGTACTTC